This paragraph covers one T cell receptor beta chain sequence. These data come from a study of blood T cell repertoires in COVID-19. Germline lookup yields CDR1 MDHEN and CDR2 SYDVKM. The CDR3 extends over 15 amino acids. Trimming shortened V by 4 bases and J by 3 bases, and 15 bases separated the two germline ends. The authors' processing: Counts of nucleated cells, estimated from reference gene primer amplification, were obtained. Sequenced by immunoSEQ multiplex PCR; TCRdb stores in-frame clones only, minus some. The V and J calls and clone size are taken from that table; D and trimming were inferred from the DNA. The profile shows roughly 380,000 clones, 89% of them singletons.

V usage is TRBV28 and J usage is TRBJ1-2; D remains ambiguous. Sequencing used peripheral blood. The TCR sequence derives from a woman in her 40s with COVID-19, enrolled during active disease. The CDR3 loop reads CASSSEDAGYYGYTF. The CDR3 DNA follows: TGTGCCAGCAGTTCTGAAGATGCAGGATACTATGGCTACACCTTC.